The T cell receptor beta chain described here comes from a study of regulatory T cells in long-lasting Graves disease. Turning to the study itself: Prior antithyroid drug treatment in newly diagnosed Graves' patients lasted under 3 months. Study-level results: Owing to a sample size that was small, accuracy may have been reduced.

Described time point: newly diagnosed GD, antithyroid drugs for less than 3 months. RNA from PBMCs was the source of the TCR library. This CDR3 is 14 amino acids long. Trimming stripped 6 bases from V and 8 bases from J, with 14 bases between. The germline gives CDR1 MDHEN, CDR2 SYDVKM. This clonotype was detected ten times or more. Antigen: not known. Both iRepertoire HTBI primers and Arm-PCR of CDR3 regions were used to build the TCR beta libraries. TCRdb ran MiXCR on the multiplex PCR reads and lists one entry per CDR3 protein. This table holds under 300,000 distinct CDR3 sequences, 20% to 25% found once.

Sequenced here: peripheral blood mononuclear cells (PBMCs), sampled at new diagnosis, from a patient treated with antithyroid drugs. The rearrangement uses TRBV28 and TRBJ1-6, with D perhaps matching TRBD1 (5 bases). The receptor's source is a female donor with Graves disease. CDR3 sequence: CASRQLGAYSPLHF. DNA of the CDR3: TGTGCCAGCAGACAACTCGGGGCTTATTCACCCCTCCACTTT. The full variable domain, with the rest looked up from reference TRBV28 and TRBJ1-6, is DVKVTQSSRYLVKRTGEKVFLECVQDMDHENMFWYRQDPGLGLRLIYFSYDVKMKEKGDIPEGYSVSREKKERFSLILESASTNQTSMYLCASRQLGAYSPLHFGNGTRLTVT.